This T cell receptor (beta chain) stems from a study of blood T cell repertoires in COVID-19. This CDR3 spans 14 amino acids. V shed 5 bases, J shed 4 bases, and the junction held 4 bases outside the gene matches. Germline loops: CDR1 PRHDT, CDR2 FYEKMQ (reference sequence). This clone was found once. Data came from immunoSEQ multiplex PCR; TCRdb stores just in-frame clones and leaves some out. The table records approximately 190,000 clones, approximately 84% of them present only once. V usage is TRBV13 and J usage is TRBJ1-2; 10 nucleotides match TRBD1. The sequence derives from a woman in her 70s with active or convalescent COVID-19. Sequencing was performed on peripheral blood. CDR3 residues: CASSPGQGSYGYTF. CDR3 bases: TGTGCCAGCAGCCCGGGACAGGGGAGCTATGGCTACACCTTC.